Listed below are T cell receptor beta chains from one sample, sequenced in a study of shared T cell receptors in the human thymus. Profiled with immunoSEQ multiplex PCR; TCRdb holds only in-frame clones, not every one. The table lists about 540,000 clones, around 82% of them singletons, with around 0.012% in the top ten. The same sample was also used in a study of human thymus T cells.

Sequenced material: thymocytes. The source of these receptors is a boy under two years old with a congenital heart defect. CDR3s include the opening cysteine and the closing phenylalanine or tryptophan. The D gene is left open where the match is weak. The listing skips clone size in some rows; elsewhere it reads once, few, many or a size class.

D,size,V,J,length,DNA,CDR3
.,.,TRBV6-5,TRBJ2-5,15,TGTGCCAGCAGTTATGATGGGCAGCTTTGGGAGACCCAGTACTTC,CASSYDGQLWETQYF
.,.,TRBV11-2,TRBJ2-7,14,TGTGCCAGCAACCAGGGGTTAAGCTCCTACGAGCAGTACTTC,CASNQGLSSYEQYF
TRBD2,.,TRBV19,TRBJ2-5,16,TGTGCCAGTAGTATAGAATGGCTAGCGGGAGTGGAGACCCAGTACTTC,CASSIEWLAGVETQYF
.,few,TRBV28,TRBJ1-5,15,TGTGCCAGCAGTTTACTTTCCAGGAAGAATCAGCCCCAGCATTTT,CASSLLSRKNQPQHF
TRBD1,.,TRBV6-4,TRBJ2-1,16,TGTGCCAGCAGTCTTTACAGGGGGCAATCCTACAATGAGCAGTTCTTC,CASSLYRGQSYNEQFF
.,few,TRBV28,TRBJ1-4,14,TGTGCCAGCCGGGGAGAGGGAACTAATGAAAAACTGTTTTTT,CASRGEGTNEKLFF
TRBD1,few,TRBV11-3,TRBJ2-3,14,TGTGCCAGCAGCCCGGACAGGAGCACAGATACGCAGTATTTT,CASSPDRSTDTQYF
.,.,TRBV25-1,TRBJ1-1,14,TGTGCCAGCAGTCGGACATTCTTGAACACTGAAGCTTTCTTT,CASSRTFLNTEAFF
.,.,TRBV5-1,TRBJ2-5,15,TGCGCCAGCAGCGGTTACAGGGAAGGCGAAGAGACCCAGTACTTC,CASSGYREGEETQYF
TRBD2,.,TRBV27,TRBJ2-2,15,TGTGCCAGCAGTTTCCCTAGCGGCGGGACCGGGGAGCTGTTTTTT,CASSFPSGGTGELFF
TRBD1,.,TRBV7-2,TRBJ1-2,15,TGTGCCAGCAGCATACCAGTGGACAGGGGGCGAGGCTACACCTTC,CASSIPVDRGRGYTF
TRBD2,.,TRBV12-5,TRBJ2-5,13,TGTGCTAGTGGTTTACTAGCGGAAGAGACCCAGTACTTC,CASGLLAEETQYF
TRBD2,.,TRBV19,TRBJ2-1,17,TGTGCCAGTAGTATGGAAGAAGCGGGAGGGTCCTACAATGAGCAGTTCTTC,CASSMEEAGGSYNEQFF